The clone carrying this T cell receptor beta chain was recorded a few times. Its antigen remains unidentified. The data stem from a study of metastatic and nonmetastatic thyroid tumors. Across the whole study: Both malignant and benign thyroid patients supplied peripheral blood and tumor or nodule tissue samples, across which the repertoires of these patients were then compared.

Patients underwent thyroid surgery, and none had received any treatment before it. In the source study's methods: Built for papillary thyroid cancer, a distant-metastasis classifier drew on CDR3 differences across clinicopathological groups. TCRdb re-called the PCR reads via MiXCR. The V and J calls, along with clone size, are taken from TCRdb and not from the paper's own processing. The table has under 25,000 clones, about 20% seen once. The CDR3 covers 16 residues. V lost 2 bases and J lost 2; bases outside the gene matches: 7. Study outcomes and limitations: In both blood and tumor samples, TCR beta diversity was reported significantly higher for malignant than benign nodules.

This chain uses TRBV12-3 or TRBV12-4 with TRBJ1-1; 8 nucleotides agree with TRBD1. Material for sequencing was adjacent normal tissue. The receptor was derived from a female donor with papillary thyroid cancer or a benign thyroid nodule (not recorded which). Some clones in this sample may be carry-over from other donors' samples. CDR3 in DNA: TGTGCCAGCAGTTTAATGTTCAGGGGGCTTAACACTGAAGCTTTCTTT. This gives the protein CASSLMFRGLNTEAFF.